A single sample gave rise to the 22 T cell receptor beta chains below, sequenced in a study of cytomegalovirus exposure and HLA in healthy donors. Use of 60 Vbeta and 13 Jbeta primers characterized the PCR. Only in-frame clones appear in the TCRdb table, and some are missing; sequencing was by immunoSEQ multiplex PCR. The sample includes about 230,000 clones, 77% of them seen just once. Sequencing input: PBMCs. These receptors all come from a woman aged 60-75 years in good health and CMV-seropositive.

The rearrangement uses TRBV5-1 and TRBJ2-7; tentative D call: TRBD1 (6 bases). This CDR3 is 13 amino acids long. Germline assignment: CDR1 SGHRS and CDR2 YFSETQ. V was cut by 4 bases and J by 5 bases, with 13 bases left in between. The CDR3 protein is CASSGGGVHEQYF. The CDR3 DNA reads as TGCGCCAGCAGCGGGGGCGGAGTCCACGAGCAGTACTTC.

The chain uses TRBV19 and TRBJ2-2, with D possibly being TRBD1 (5 bases). The CDR3 covers 15 residues. Trimming pared 6 bases from V and 4 bases from J, leaving 15 bases between. Per germline, CDR1 LNHDA and CDR2 SQIVND (reference sequence). The CDR3 region is CASRGSGHGTGELFF. The DNA for the CDR3 is TGTGCCAGTAGGGGTTCCGGACACGGCACCGGGGAGCTGTTTTTT.

The chain links TRBV18 to TRBJ2-7; 7 bases map to TRBD1. CDR3 length equals 14 residues. CDR1 KGHSH and CDR2 LQKENI come from the germline V gene. V shed 2 bases, J shed 6 bases, and the junction held 7 bases outside the gene matches. The CDR3 bases are TGTGCCAGCTCACCATCGAGACAGGGTGGCGAGCAGTACTTC. Its protein product is CASSPSRQGGEQYF.

This clone has just a few counts. The CDR3 reads CASRPGHSSYEQYF. The CDR3 nucleotides are TGTGCCAGTAGGCCAGGTCATAGCTCCTACGAGCAGTACTTC. The V gene is TRBV19, the J gene TRBJ2-7; D call uncertain. Trimming shortened V by 6 bases and J by 0 bases, and 12 bases separated the two germline ends. This CDR3 is built from 14 residues. Germline V lookup: CDR1 LNHDA, CDR2 SQIVND (reference sequence).

The chain employs TRBV7-2 and TRBJ1-2; 9 bases are shared with TRBD1. The CDR3 has 18 residues. V lost 5 bases to trimming and J lost 2 bases; unmatched junction nucleotides: 15. In germline, CDR1 is SGHTA, CDR2 FQGNSA. CDR3: CASSRPGQGTYSNYGYTF. Written as DNA, the CDR3 is TGTGCCAGCAGCCGTCCGGGACAGGGCACTTATTCGAACTATGGCTACACCTTC.

This chain links TRBV6-1 with TRBJ1-1, with D possibly TRBD1 on 6 matching bases. CDR1 is MNHNS, CDR2 SASEGT, per germline. The V gene lost 7 bases and the J gene lost 4 bases, with 16 bases spanning the gap. The CDR3 runs to 14 residues. The CDR3 DNA follows: TGTGCCAGCATGGTCGGACAAGGGGGCACTGAAGCTTTCTTT. Translated, it gives CASMVGQGGTEAFF.

This clone was seen once. For the CDR3, the DNA is TGTGCCAGCAGGAAACAGGGGGCAACAGATACGCAGTATTTT. Translated: CASRKQGATDTQYF. V gene TRBV27 combines with J gene TRBJ2-3; 9 nucleotides line up with TRBD1. Losses at the gene ends were 6 bases for V and 3 bases for J; bases not matched to a gene: 4. CDR3 size: 14 residues. The germline gives CDR1 MNHEY, CDR2 SMNVEV (reference sequence).

The rearrangement uses TRBV5-5 and TRBJ1-3, with D hard to call. CDR1 and CDR2 from the germline V gene are SGHKS and YYEKEE (reference sequence). V was cut by 0 bases and J by 5 bases, with 12 bases left in between. CDR3 length equals 15 residues. This CDR3 is CASSLAGVVRNTIYF. CDR3 DNA: TGTGCCAGCAGCTTGGCCGGTGTGGTCAGAAACACCATATATTTT.

The chain is built from TRBV25-1 and TRBJ1-1, with 9 positions matching TRBD1. The CDR3 spans 15 residues. J lost 1 base, V lost 4 bases, and 4 bases had no gene match. Per the germline V gene, CDR1 is MGHDK and CDR2 is SYGVNS. CDR3 in amino acids: CASSVPGQGNTEAFF. The CDR3 nucleotides are TGTGCCAGCAGTGTGCCGGGACAGGGGAACACTGAAGCTTTCTTT.

This chain connects TRBV19 to TRBJ1-4; TRBD1 might be the D (5 bases). Looked up from germline, CDR1 is LNHDA and CDR2 is SQIVND (reference sequence). The V end lost 6 bases, the J end lost 4 bases, and 12 bases lay between the germline ends. The CDR3 has 14 residues. The CDR3 coding sequence is TGTGCCAGTAGCCAGGGCTGGGTTAATGAAAAACTGTTTTTT. It specifies CASSQGWVNEKLFF.

The chain's CDR3 is CASSPPGLGEQYF. The DNA for the CDR3 is TGTGCCAGCTCACCACCGGGACTAGGCGAGCAGTACTTC. The genes are TRBV18 and TRBJ2-7, with TRBD2 matching over 8 bases. Germline V gene data show CDR1 as KGHSH and CDR2 as LQKENI. CDR3 size: 13 residues. The ends lost 0 bases at V and 6 bases at J; junction bases unmatched: 1.

The chain carries TRBV6-5 and TRBJ1-1, with a possible D match to TRBD1 (5 bases). The CDR3 totals 13 residues. V lost 3 bases and J lost 8, with 13 bases in between. In germline, CDR1 is MNHEY, CDR2 SVGAGI. The DNA for the CDR3 is TGTGCCAGCAGTTATACGAGGAGGGGAGAAGCTTTCTTT. Amino acid sequence: CASSYTRRGEAFF.

V and J are TRBV4-2 and TRBJ2-7, with D possibly TRBD2 on 6 matching bases. CDR1 is LGHNA and CDR2 is YNFKEQ in the germline V gene. The CDR3 sequence is 14 residues long. The ends were cut back, 4 bases at V and 5 bases at J, with 15 bases in the middle. This chain's CDR3 is CASSPSWEENEQYF. The CDR3 DNA sequence: TGTGCCAGCAGCCCTAGCTGGGAGGAGAACGAGCAGTACTTC.

The genes are TRBV5-1 and TRBJ2-2; the match to TRBD2 covers 13 bases. The CDR3 has 16 residues. Germline V CDR1 and CDR2: SGHRS, YFSETQ. The J segment lost 3 bases and the V segment lost 5 bases, leaving 4 bases of the junction unmatched. CDR3 nucleotide sequence: TGCGCCAGCAGACTAGCGGGGGGGCCTTACACCGGGGAGCTGTTTTTT. Translating it yields CASRLAGGPYTGELFF.

The J gene is TRBJ1-1, the V gene TRBV5-1; 8 bases fit TRBD1. This CDR3 comprises 11 residues. J was trimmed by 10 bases and V by 4 bases; bases with no gene match: 3. Germline V gives CDR1 SGHRS, CDR2 YFSETQ. The DNA for the CDR3 is TGCGCCAGCAGCATAGGACAGGGAGCTTTCTTT. As protein: CASSIGQGAFF.

The CDR3 is CAWGTSGSYREQYF. CDR3 DNA: TGTGCCTGGGGGACTAGCGGGAGTTATCGGGAGCAGTACTTC. This sequence joins TRBV30 and TRBJ2-7, with 14 positions matching TRBD2. Looked up from germline, CDR1 is GTSNPN and CDR2 is SVGIG (reference sequence). With V trimmed by 5 bases and J by 7 bases, 7 bases remained unmatched. This CDR3 is built from 14 residues.

The chain combines TRBV6-5 with TRBJ2-1, with a weak D call TRBD1 (6 bases). This CDR3 has 13 amino acids. V was clipped by 6 bases and J by 7 bases, with 13 bases between them. Germline assignment: CDR1 MNHEY and CDR2 SVGAGI. CDR3 coding DNA: TGTGCCAGCAGGGGGACATTACGAAATGAGCAGTTCTTC. Protein sequence: CASRGTLRNEQFF.

V is TRBV5-5 and J is TRBJ2-3; tentative D call: TRBD1 (6 bases). CDR1 SGHKS and CDR2 YYEKEE come from the germline V gene (reference sequence). The CDR3 contains 17 residues. V was pared by 4 bases and J by 4 bases, with 22 bases between. CDR3 sequence: CASSPTLRQEYSDTQYF. The CDR3 DNA follows: TGTGCCAGCAGCCCTACCCTCCGACAGGAATATTCAGATACGCAGTATTTT.

This clone was counted a single time. The V call is TRBV2, the J call TRBJ2-5; D may be TRBD1 (5 bases). The CDR3 contains 12 residues. With 5 bases removed from V and 4 bases from J, the gap between germline ends came to 8 bases. Germline CDR1 is SNHLY and CDR2 is FYNNEI. This CDR3 reads CASSLDRETQYF. CDR3 nucleotide sequence: TGTGCCAGCAGTCTTGACAGAGAGACCCAGTACTTC.

The genes are TRBV7-9 and TRBJ1-1; 9 bases line up with TRBD1. Germline assignment: CDR1 SEHNR and CDR2 FQNEAQ (reference sequence). CDR3 length equals 16 residues. V was clipped by 6 bases and J by 3 bases; unmatched bases: 11. The CDR3 coding sequence is TGTGCCAGCAGTCTAACCGGGACAGGGCTCCACACTGAAGCTTTCTTT. Translating it yields CASSLTGTGLHTEAFF.

In the case of this clone: Other DNA sequences from this sample encode an identical CDR3 as well. The rearrangement uses TRBV5-1 and TRBJ1-2; 8 bases match TRBD1. Per the germline V gene, CDR1 is SGHRS and CDR2 is YFSETQ. This CDR3 has 14 amino acids. The trim removed 0 bases at V and 5 bases at J, leaving 3 bases unmatched. The CDR3 reads CASSLGTGGYGYTF. CDR3 bases: TGCGCCAGCAGCTTGGGAACAGGGGGATATGGCTACACCTTC.

This chain joins TRBV5-1 and TRBJ1-6; D gene uncertain. The germline V and J ends were trimmed by 0 bases and 7 bases, with 8 bases remaining between them. Germline CDR1 is SGHRS and CDR2 is YFSETQ. CDR3 length equals 14 residues. CDR3 nucleotides: TGCGCCAGCAGCTTGGCACAGTCAAATTCACCCCTCCACTTT. This translates into CASSLAQSNSPLHF.